The clone carrying this T cell receptor (beta chain) was detected only a few times. The V end lost 4 bases, the J end lost 15 bases, and 10 bases lay between the germline ends. CDR3 size: 11 residues. Germline CDR1 reads SEHNR; CDR2 reads FQNEAQ (reference sequence). The data stem from a study of T cell repertoires in cytomegalovirus infection. Study context: Public signatures in TCR beta pointed to CMV infection and matching HLA type.

From the reads, TCRdb called clonotypes with MiXCR, one entry per CDR3 protein. The sample includes around 350,000 distinct CDR3 sequences, about a sixth of them seen just once. This clonotype originated in a human donor in good health (CMV status not recorded). Some clones in this sample may be carry-over from other donors' samples. Sequencing input: PBMCs. The genes are TRBV7-9 and TRBJ1-6; no reliable D call. The CDR3 loop is CASSSSDDLHF. The CDR3 DNA follows: TGTGCCAGCAGCTCCTCAGACGACCTCCACTTT.